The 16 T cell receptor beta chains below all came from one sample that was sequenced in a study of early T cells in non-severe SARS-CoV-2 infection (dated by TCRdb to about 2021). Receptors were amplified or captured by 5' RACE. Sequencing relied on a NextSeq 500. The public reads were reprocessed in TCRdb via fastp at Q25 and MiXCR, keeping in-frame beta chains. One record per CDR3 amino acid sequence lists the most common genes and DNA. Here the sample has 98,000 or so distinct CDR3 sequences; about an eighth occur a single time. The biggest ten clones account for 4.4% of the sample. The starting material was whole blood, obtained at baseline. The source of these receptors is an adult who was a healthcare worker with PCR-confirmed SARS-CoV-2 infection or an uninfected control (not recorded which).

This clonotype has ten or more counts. CDR3 sequence: CASSLGRTGGAEAFF. The CDR3 DNA follows: TGTGCCAGCAGCCTGGGTCGGACGGGGGGCGCTGAAGCTTTCTTT. This chain joins TRBV7-2 and TRBJ1-1; tentatively, D is TRBD1 (6 bases). Trimming took off 5 bases at V and 6 bases at J, with 19 bases between the two ends. The CDR3 loop spans 15 amino acids. CDR1 and CDR2 (germline): SGHTA, FQGNSA. The full variable domain, with the rest looked up from reference TRBV7-2 and TRBJ1-1, is GAGVSQSPSNKVTEKGKDVELRCDPISGHTALYWYRQSLGQGLEFLIYFQGNSAPDKSGLPSDRFSAERTGGSVSTLTIQRTQQEDSAVYLCASSLGRTGGAEAFFGQGTRLTVV.

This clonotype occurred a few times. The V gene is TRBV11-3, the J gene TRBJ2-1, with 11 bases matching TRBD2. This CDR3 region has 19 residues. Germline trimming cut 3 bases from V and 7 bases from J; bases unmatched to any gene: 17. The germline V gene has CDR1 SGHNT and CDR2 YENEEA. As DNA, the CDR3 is TGTGCCAGCAGCTTCTACAGGACTAGTAGCGGGGGGGCCCGGAATGAGCAGTTCTTC. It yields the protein CASSFYRTSSGGARNEQFF.

CDR3 loop: CAISDRGQGERSPLHF. The CDR3 DNA follows: TGTGCCATCAGCGACAGGGGGCAGGGTGAAAGGTCACCCCTCCACTTT. The V and J genes are TRBV10-3 and TRBJ1-6, with 10 bases that match TRBD1. Germline V CDR1 and CDR2: ENHRY, SYGVKD. The trim removed 6 bases at V and 10 bases at J, leaving 12 bases unmatched. CDR3 length: 16 residues.

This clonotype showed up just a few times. The CDR3 loop is CASSYNRDETYEQYF. The CDR3, as DNA: TGTGCCAGCAGTTACAATAGGGACGAGACCTACGAGCAGTACTTC. The V gene is TRBV6-2 or TRBV6-3, the J gene TRBJ2-7; perhaps D is TRBD1 or TRBD2 (5 bases each). CDR3 length: 15 amino acids. CDR1 and CDR2 from the germline V gene are MNHEY and SVGEGT. Between the trimmed V and J ends, which lost 2 bases and 2 bases, there was a span of 13 bases.

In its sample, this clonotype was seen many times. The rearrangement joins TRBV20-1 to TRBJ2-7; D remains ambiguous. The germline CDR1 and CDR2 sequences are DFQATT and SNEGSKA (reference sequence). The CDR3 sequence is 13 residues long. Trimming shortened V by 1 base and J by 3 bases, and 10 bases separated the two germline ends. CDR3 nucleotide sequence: TGCAGTGCTAGAGGTGCTCAGTTCTACGAGCAGTACTTC. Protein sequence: CSARGAQFYEQYF.

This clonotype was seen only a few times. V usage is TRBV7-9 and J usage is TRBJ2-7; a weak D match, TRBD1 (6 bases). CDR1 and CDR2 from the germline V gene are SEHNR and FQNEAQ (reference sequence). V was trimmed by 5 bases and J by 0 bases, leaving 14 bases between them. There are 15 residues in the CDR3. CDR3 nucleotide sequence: TGTGCCAGCAGCCTCGGACAGTGGAGCTCCTACGAGCAGTACTTC. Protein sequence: CASSLGQWSSYEQYF.

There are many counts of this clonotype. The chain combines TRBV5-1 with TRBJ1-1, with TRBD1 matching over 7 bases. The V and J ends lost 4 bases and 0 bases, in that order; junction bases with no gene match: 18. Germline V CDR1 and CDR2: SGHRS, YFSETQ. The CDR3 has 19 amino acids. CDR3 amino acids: CASSRETPTGPFLNTEAFF. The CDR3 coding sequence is TGCGCCAGCAGCCGAGAAACGCCGACAGGGCCGTTCCTGAACACTGAAGCTTTCTTT.

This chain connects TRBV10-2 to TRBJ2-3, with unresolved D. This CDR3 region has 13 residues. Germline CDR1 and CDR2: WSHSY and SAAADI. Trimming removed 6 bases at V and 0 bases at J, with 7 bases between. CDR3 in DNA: TGCGCCAGCAGAGACCTGAGCACAGATACGCAGTATTTT. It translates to CASRDLSTDTQYF.

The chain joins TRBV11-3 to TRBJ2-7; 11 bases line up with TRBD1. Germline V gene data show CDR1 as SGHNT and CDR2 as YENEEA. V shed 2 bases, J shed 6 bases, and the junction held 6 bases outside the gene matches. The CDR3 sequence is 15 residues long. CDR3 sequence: CASSLSGTGGSEQYF. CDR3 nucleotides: TGTGCCAGCAGCTTATCCGGGACAGGGGGGAGCGAGCAGTACTTC.

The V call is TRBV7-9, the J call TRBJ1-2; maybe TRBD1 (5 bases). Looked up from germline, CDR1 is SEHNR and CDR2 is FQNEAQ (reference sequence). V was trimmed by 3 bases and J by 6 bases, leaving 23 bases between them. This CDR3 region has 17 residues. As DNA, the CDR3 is TGTGCCAGCAGCTTGACTGGGGCGGACGTCCGTGCCCATGGCTACACCTTC. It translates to CASSLTGADVRAHGYTF.

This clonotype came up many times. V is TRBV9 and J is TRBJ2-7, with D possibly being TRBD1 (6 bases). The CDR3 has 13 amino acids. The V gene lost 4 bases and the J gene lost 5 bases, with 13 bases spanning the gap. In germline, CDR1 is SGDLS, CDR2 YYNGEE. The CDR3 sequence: CASSPQDSHEQYF. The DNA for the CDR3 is TGTGCCAGCAGCCCTCAGGACAGTCACGAGCAGTACTTC.

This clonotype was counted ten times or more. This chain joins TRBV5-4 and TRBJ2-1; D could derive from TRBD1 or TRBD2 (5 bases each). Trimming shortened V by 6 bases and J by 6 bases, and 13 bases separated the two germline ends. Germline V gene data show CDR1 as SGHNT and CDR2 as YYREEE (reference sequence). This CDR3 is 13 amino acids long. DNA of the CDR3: TGTGCCAGCAACACCGGGACGGGCAATGAGCAGTTCTTC. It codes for CASNTGTGNEQFF. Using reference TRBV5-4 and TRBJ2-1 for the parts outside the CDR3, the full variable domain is ETGVTQSPTHLIKTRGQQVTLRCSSQSGHNTVSWYQQALGQGPQFIFQYYREEENGRGNFPPRFSGLQFPNYSSELNVNALELDDSALYLCASNTGTGNEQFFGPGTRLTVL.

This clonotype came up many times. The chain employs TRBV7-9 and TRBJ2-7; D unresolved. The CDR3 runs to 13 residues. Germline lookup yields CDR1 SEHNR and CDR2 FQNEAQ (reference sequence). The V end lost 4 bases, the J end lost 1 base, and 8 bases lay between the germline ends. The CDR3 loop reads CASSSTVSYEQYF. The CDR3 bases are TGTGCCAGCAGCTCGACCGTTTCCTACGAGCAGTACTTC.

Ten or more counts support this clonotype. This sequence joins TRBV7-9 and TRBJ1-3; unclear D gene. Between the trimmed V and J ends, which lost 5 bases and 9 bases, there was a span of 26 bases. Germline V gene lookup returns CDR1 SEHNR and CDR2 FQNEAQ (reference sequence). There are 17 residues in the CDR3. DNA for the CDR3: TGTGCCAGCAGCCCCCCCGGCGAGCCCCTTCGGAGATCCACCATATATTTT. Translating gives CASSPPGEPLRRSTIYF.

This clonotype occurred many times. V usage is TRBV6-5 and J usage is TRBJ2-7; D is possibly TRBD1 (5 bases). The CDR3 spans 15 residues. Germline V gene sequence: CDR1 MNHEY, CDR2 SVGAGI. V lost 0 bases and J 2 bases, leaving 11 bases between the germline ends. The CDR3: CASSYSNAGTYEQYF. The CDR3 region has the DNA TGTGCCAGCAGTTACTCGAATGCAGGGACCTACGAGCAGTACTTC.

CDR3 nucleotide sequence: TGCAGTGCACGACAGATTTCTGGAAACACCATATATTTT. Its protein is CSARQISGNTIYF. This chain joins TRBV20-1 and TRBJ1-3; D is perhaps TRBD1 (5 bases). The CDR3 has 13 amino acids. The germline V and J ends were trimmed by 6 bases and 1 base, with 10 bases remaining between them. Germline CDR1 reads DFQATT; CDR2 reads SNEGSKA (reference sequence).